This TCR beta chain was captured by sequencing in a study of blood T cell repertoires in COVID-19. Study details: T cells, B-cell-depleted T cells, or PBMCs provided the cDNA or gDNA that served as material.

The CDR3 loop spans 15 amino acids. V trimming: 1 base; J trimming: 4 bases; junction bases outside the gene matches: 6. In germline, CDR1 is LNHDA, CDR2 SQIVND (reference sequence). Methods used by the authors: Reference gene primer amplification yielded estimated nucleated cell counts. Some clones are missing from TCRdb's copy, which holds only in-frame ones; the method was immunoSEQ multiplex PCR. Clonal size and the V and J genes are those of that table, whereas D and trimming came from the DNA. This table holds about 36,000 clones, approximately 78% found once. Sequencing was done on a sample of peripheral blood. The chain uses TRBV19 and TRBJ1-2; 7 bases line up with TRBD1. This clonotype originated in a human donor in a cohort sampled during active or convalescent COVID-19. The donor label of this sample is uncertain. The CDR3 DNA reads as TGTGCCAGTAGTATAGGACCCCGGGACAGCTATGGCTACACCTTC. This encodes CASSIGPRDSYGYTF.